This T cell receptor (beta chain) was observed in a study of human T cells and chemical hapten exposure. At least ten counts were recorded for this clonotype. V shed 1 base and J shed 1 base, with 11 bases lying between them. CDR1 is SGHTA and CDR2 is FQGNSA in the germline V gene. The CDR3 runs 16 residues. Using its own MiXCR run on the RACE reads, TCRdb lists one record per CDR3 protein. This table has 35,000 to 50,000 distinct CDR3 sequences, 3.5% to 4.5% appearing once. The time point denotes: healthy volunteer bleed at 2 weeks. From whole blood left unfractionated, total RNA was extracted. The chain recombines TRBV7-2 with TRBJ2-1, with TRBD2 as a possible D gene (6 bases). The sequenced material came from whole blood. The sequence derives from a female donor in good health. Some clones in this sample may be carry-over from other donors' samples. This CDR3 is CASSLVWGESYNEQFF. In nucleotides, the CDR3 is TGTGCCAGCAGCTTAGTTTGGGGGGAATCCTACAATGAGCAGTTCTTC.